What follows is one T cell receptor (beta chain) and its context. Original handling: Amplification with reference gene primers provided the estimates of nucleated cell counts. Libraries were prepared by immunoSEQ multiplex PCR; TCRdb keeps only in-frame clonotypes and omits some of them. For V, J and clone size, that table is used; D and trimming come from the DNA. This table has about 80,000 clones, about 85% appearing once. This specimen comes from a study of blood T cell repertoires in COVID-19. Study overall: Spain, Italy and the United States supplied samples that represented acute and convalescent COVID-19. PBMCs, B-cell-depleted T cells, or T cells provided the cDNA or gDNA that made up the material.

This CDR3 region has 16 residues. Trimming pared 0 bases from V and 0 bases from J, leaving 8 bases between. The material sequenced was peripheral blood. The TCR sequence derives from a human donor in a cohort sampled during active COVID-19. The gene calls are TRBV23-1 and TRBJ1-4, with no clear D. TRBV23-1 belongs to the ORF category, with a function that is uncertain. The CDR3 reads CASSQSKSSTNEKLFF. The DNA for the CDR3 is TGCGCCAGCAGTCAATCGAAGAGCTCAACTAATGAAAAACTGTTTTTT.